What follows are 15 T cell receptor beta chains derived from one specimen sequenced in a study of beta chain features in type 1 diabetes. Broader study findings: TCRB CDR3s from Type 1 diabetes patients were moderately but significantly shorter in all four CD4+ subsets.

These receptors have no known antigen. Expressed TCRB transcripts got sequenced, as all isolated RNA was reverse transcribed. Repertoires were generated with immunoSEQ multiplex PCR, while TCRdb's copy carries only in-frame clones and drops some. The sample has just under 150,000 clones, 10% to 15% seen once. The sample comprised central memory CD4+ T cells from blood. These TCRs come from a man younger than 35 with type 1 diabetes.

The V call is TRBV28, the J call TRBJ2-3; D is possibly TRBD1 or TRBD2 (6 bases each). Trimming took 3 bases from V and 5 from J, leaving 12 bases between them. Germline values: CDR1 MDHEN, CDR2 SYDVKM. The CDR3 has 14 residues. The CDR3 region has the DNA TGTGCCAGCAGTTTTTCGGGGGCCTTAGATACGCAGTATTTT. Amino acid sequence: CASSFSGALDTQYF.

The V call is TRBV6-1, the J call TRBJ2-3; a possible D gene is TRBD1 (6 bases). V was cut by 1 base and J by 4 bases, with 9 bases left in between. CDR3 length: 14 amino acids. The germline V gene encodes CDR1 MNHNS and CDR2 SASEGT. CDR3 residues: CASSEGQGSDTQYF. The CDR3 DNA follows: TGTGCCAGCAGTGAAGGTCAGGGGTCAGATACGCAGTATTTT.

This clone was seen only a few times. V gene TRBV12-5 combines with J gene TRBJ2-1; D may be TRBD1 (6 bases). The germline gives CDR1 LGHNT, CDR2 FRNRAP. The CDR3 extends over 15 amino acids. V lost 1 base, J lost 3 bases, and 10 bases lay in between. The DNA for the CDR3 is TGTGCTAGTGGTTTGGACAGGGTATACTACAATGAGCAGTTCTTC. This codes for CASGLDRVYYNEQFF.

V gene TRBV6-1 combines with J gene TRBJ1-2, with unresolved D. This CDR3 comprises 14 residues. Trimming removed 10 bases from V and 4 bases from J, with 19 bases in between. CDR1 is MNHNS, CDR2 SASEGT, per germline. The CDR3 DNA reads as TGTGCCACCACCCCCGGAGTTAGTAGCTATGGCTACACCTTC. The encoded protein is CATTPGVSSYGYTF.

This clone was seen a handful of times. This sequence joins TRBV11-2 and TRBJ2-5; no reliable D call. Trimming removed 1 base from V and 4 bases from J, with 10 bases in between. CDR1 SGHAT and CDR2 FQNNGV come from the germline V gene. The CDR3 is 14 residues long. The CDR3 here is CASSLGSHLETQYF. In DNA form, the CDR3 reads TGTGCCAGCAGCTTAGGAAGTCACCTAGAGACCCAGTACTTC.

In its sample, this clone was seen many times. The gene calls are TRBV5-6 and TRBJ1-2, with unresolved D. The CDR3 covers 11 residues. V lost 0 bases and J lost 6, with 3 bases in between. Germline CDR1 is SGHDT and CDR2 is YYEEEE. CDR3 loop: CASSLEDGYTF. CDR3 coding DNA: TGTGCCAGCAGCTTGGAGGATGGCTACACCTTC.

This clone was seen a few times. V and J are TRBV4-1 and TRBJ2-6; D is undetermined. Trimming pared 1 base from V and 0 bases from J, leaving 10 bases between. Germline lookup yields CDR1 MGHRA and CDR2 YSYEKL. This CDR3 is built from 17 residues. CDR3 nucleotides: TGCGCCAGCAGCCAAGTCCAGGTTAACTCTGGGGCCAACGTCCTGACTTTC. Protein product: CASSQVQVNSGANVLTF.

This clone was picked up a small number of times. The chain uses TRBV27 and TRBJ2-5; 10 nucleotides match TRBD2. V shed 5 bases and J 6 bases; nucleotides not matched to a gene: 3. The CDR3 sequence is 13 residues long. CDR1 is MNHEY and CDR2 is SMNVEV in the germline V gene (reference sequence). In nucleotides, the CDR3 is TGTGCCAGCAGTGAGGGACTAGCGAAGACCCAGTACTTC. Its translation: CASSEGLAKTQYF.

This rearrangement joins TRBV18 to TRBJ1-2; no firm D call. V was shortened by 0 bases and J by 4 bases, with 12 bases between the two germline ends. Germline V gene lookup returns CDR1 KGHSH and CDR2 LQKENI. CDR3 length: 15 residues. The CDR3 bases are TGTGCCAGCTCACCACCGGGGAGTCCCTCCTATGGCTACACCTTC. Its protein is CASSPPGSPSYGYTF.

In its sample, this clone was seen many times. The chain employs TRBV6-1 and TRBJ2-3; a possible D gene is TRBD2 (5 bases). The germline CDR1 and CDR2 sequences are MNHNS and SASEGT. V shed 6 bases and J shed 1 base, with 11 bases lying between them. CDR3 length: 14 residues. This chain's CDR3 is CASRRDGGTDTQYF. DNA of the CDR3: TGTGCCAGCAGGAGGGATGGGGGCACAGATACGCAGTATTTT.

The sample holds many counts of this clone. The rearrangement uses TRBV29-1 and TRBJ2-5; the D gene is possibly TRBD2 (5 bases). The V end lost 7 bases, the J end lost 5 bases, and 8 bases lay between the germline ends. Germline lookup yields CDR1 SQVTM and CDR2 ANQGSEA. The CDR3 has 10 amino acids. CDR3 DNA: TGCAGCGCCCGAGGGGAGACCCAGTACTTC. Encoded protein: CSARGETQYF.

In this sample, this clone turned up a few times. This chain links TRBV4-1 with TRBJ1-2; D possibly corresponds to TRBD1 (6 bases). The CDR3 runs 14 residues. With 2 bases removed from V and 5 bases from J, the gap between germline ends came to 12 bases. Germline CDR1 reads MGHRA; CDR2 reads YSYEKL. For the CDR3, the DNA is TGCGCCAGCAGCCAATCCCGGGACACTTATGGCTACACCTTC. It codes for CASSQSRDTYGYTF.

The V gene is TRBV6-1, the J gene TRBJ2-3; D tentatively fits TRBD1 or TRBD2 (5 bases each). The CDR3 has 14 residues. The germline V gene encodes CDR1 MNHNS and CDR2 SASEGT. V lost 8 bases and J 0 bases, leaving 12 bases between the germline ends. The CDR3 region is CASVRDLSTDTQYF. CDR3 in DNA: TGTGCCAGCGTCCGGGACCTAAGCACAGATACGCAGTATTTT.

The chain recombines TRBV6-4 with TRBJ2-7; possibly TRBD2 for D (5 bases). Trimming pared 7 bases from V and 3 bases from J, leaving 13 bases between. The germline CDR1 and CDR2 sequences are MRHNA and SNTAGT. CDR3 length: 13 residues. The CDR3 is CASTKAGLYEQYF. The DNA of the CDR3 is TGTGCCAGCACGAAGGCAGGACTCTACGAGCAGTACTTC.

This clone was detected only a few times. The CDR3 reads CASSQEQGGDQPQHF. CDR3 bases: TGCGCCAGCAGCCAAGAACAGGGAGGCGATCAGCCCCAGCATTTT. The chain links TRBV4-1 to TRBJ1-5, with D maybe TRBD1 (6 bases). Between the trimmed V and J ends, which lost 0 bases and 5 bases, there was a span of 11 bases. CDR3 length: 15 amino acids. Germline V gene data show CDR1 as MGHRA and CDR2 as YSYEKL.